This TCR beta chain is drawn from a study of cytomegalovirus exposure and HLA in healthy donors. For the study at large: About 85 million unique TCR sequences came from HLA-typed donors in an early release. Membership in the Caucasian-associated ancestry cluster was found for around 85% of 398 genotyped donors.

This clone was seen only a few times. It was with 60 Vbeta and 13 Jbeta primers that the PCR ran. Method: immunoSEQ multiplex PCR; TCRdb's copy keeps in-frame clones and lacks some. There are 110,000 to 150,000 clones in the sample; around three quarters occur only once, and under 2.5% lies in the top ten. The CDR3 runs to 15 residues. V lost 11 bases, J lost 0 bases, and 10 bases stayed unmatched. Germline-derived CDR1 and CDR2 are WSHSY and SAAADI. This chain uses TRBV10-2 with TRBJ2-1; 7 bases fit TRBD2. Sequencing input: PBMCs. This TCR came from a woman aged 60-75 years in good health and CMV-seropositive. The DNA for the CDR3 is TGCGCCTCCCAGCGGGGTCCCAGCTCCTACAATGAGCAGTTCTTC. This encodes CASQRGPSSYNEQFF.